Below are 25 T cell receptor beta chains sequenced from a single sample in a study of graft-versus-host responses after intestinal transplantation. These receptors' antigens are unknown. Repertoires were generated with immunoSEQ multiplex PCR, while TCRdb's copy carries only in-frame clones and drops some. The profile covers about 110,000 clones, with 90% to 95% appearing a single time and 0.9% to 1.5% taken by the ten largest. This sample comprised unstimulated CD8+ T cells sorted from spleen or lymph node cells, obtained before transplant. These TCRs come from a human donor who was the organ donor for an intestinal transplant.

The chain joins TRBV4-2 to TRBJ2-1, with D unclear. CDR1 LGHNA and CDR2 YNFKEQ come from the germline V gene. Between the trimmed V and J ends, which lost 0 bases and 9 bases, there was a span of 6 bases. This CDR3 is 12 amino acids long. In nucleotides, the CDR3 is TGTGCCAGCAGCCAAGATCTGAGTGAGCAGTTCTTC. Translation: CASSQDLSEQFF.

This rearrangement joins TRBV28 to TRBJ1-1; the match to TRBD1 covers 7 bases. Trimming at V came to 1 base and at J to 5 bases, leaving 7 bases not matched to a gene. The CDR3 is 15 amino acids. In germline, CDR1 is MDHEN, CDR2 SYDVKM. CDR3 nucleotides: TGTGCCAGCAGTTTATTGCAGGGGGTAGGGACTGAAGCTTTCTTT. Translated: CASSLLQGVGTEAFF. Drawing the rest from reference TRBV28 and TRBJ1-1, the complete variable domain is DVKVTQSSRYLVKRTGEKVFLECVQDMDHENMFWYRQDPGLGLRLIYFSYDVKMKEKGDIPEGYSVSREKKERFSLILESASTNQTSMYLCASSLLQGVGTEAFFGQGTRLTVV.

V is TRBV5-1 and J is TRBJ2-7; TRBD1 matches at 8 bases. V lost 4 bases to trimming and J lost 1 base; unmatched junction nucleotides: 7. CDR3 length: 15 residues. Germline-derived CDR1 and CDR2 are SGHRS and YFSETQ. CDR3 sequence reads: CASSPGTGSSYEQYF. The CDR3, as DNA: TGCGCCAGCAGCCCCGGGACAGGCAGTTCCTACGAGCAGTACTTC.

The chain couples TRBV9 to TRBJ2-7; TRBD1 aligns across 11 bases. With 4 bases clipped from V and 7 bases from J, the junction kept 16 bases outside the gene matches. The germline gives CDR1 SGDLS, CDR2 YYNGEE. The CDR3 sequence is 17 residues long. The CDR3 DNA follows: TGTGCCAGCAGCTCCGACGGGACAGGGGGTTCCCTAGGGGAGCAGTACTTC. Residues: CASSSDGTGGSLGEQYF. The full variable domain, completed using reference TRBV9 and TRBJ2-7, is DSGVTQTPKHLITATGQRVTLRCSPRSGDLSVYWYQQSLDQGLQFLIQYYNGEERAKGNILERFSAQQFPDLHSELNLSSLELGDSALYFCASSSDGTGGSLGEQYFGPGTRLTVT.

The V call is TRBV9, the J call TRBJ1-2; D remains ambiguous. The CDR3 sequence is 13 residues long. Trimming cost V 0 bases and J 13 bases, with 16 bases left between them. The germline gives CDR1 SGDLS, CDR2 YYNGEE. CDR3 amino acids: CASSVENGGSSTF. For the CDR3, the DNA is TGTGCCAGCAGCGTAGAGAATGGAGGCTCATCCACCTTC.

J is TRBJ2-3 and V is TRBV7-7; no definite D call. Germline CDR1 reads SSHAT; CDR2 reads FNYEAQ (reference sequence). Trimming left V 1 base short and J 1 base short, with 6 bases between. This CDR3 spans 14 amino acids. Written as DNA, the CDR3 is TGTGCCAGCAGCTTAGGTGCGGGCACAGATACGCAGTATTTT. It codes for CASSLGAGTDTQYF.

In regard to this clone: Sequence at one end of the junction differs from germline and may be a read error. The chain is built from TRBV5-6 and TRBJ1-1; 8 bases align to TRBD1. From germline, CDR1 is SGHDT and CDR2 YYEEEE. This CDR3 is 13 amino acids long. CDR3 protein: CASSWTGNSEAFF. The DNA for the CDR3 is TGTGCCAGCAGCTGGACAGGGAACTCTGAAGCTTTCTTT.

The rearrangement links TRBV7-6 to TRBJ2-7; 7 positions match TRBD2. Germline V gene sequence: CDR1 SGHVS, CDR2 FNYEAQ. This CDR3 is built from 13 residues. The J segment lost 5 bases and the V segment lost 3 bases, leaving 4 bases of the junction unmatched. DNA of the CDR3: TGTGCCAGCAGCTTGGGACGGGGGGACGAGCAGTACTTC. Protein sequence: CASSLGRGDEQYF.

This chain connects TRBV7-6 to TRBJ1-1; no clear D. Between the trimmed V and J ends, which lost 0 bases and 1 base, there was a span of 15 bases. Germline-derived CDR1 and CDR2 are SGHVS and FNYEAQ. This CDR3 is built from 17 residues. This CDR3 is CASSLAVGPSWNTEAFF. DNA for the CDR3: TGTGCCAGCAGCTTAGCGGTCGGGCCCTCATGGAACACTGAAGCTTTCTTT.

The chain is built from TRBV21-1 and TRBJ2-7; the table's D call TRBD1 went unverified against the DNA. TRBV21-1 is labeled a pseudogene. There are 13 residues in the CDR3. This chain's CDR3 is CASSSQGTYEQYF. The CDR3 DNA reads as TGTGCCAGCAGCAGCCAGGGAACCTACGAGCAGTACTTC.

This clone has only one observation. The chain joins TRBV6-1 to TRBJ2-5, with a weak D call TRBD1 (6 bases). Germline CDR1 is MNHNS and CDR2 is SASEGT. V lost 1 base and J 3 bases, leaving 15 bases between the germline ends. This CDR3 has 16 residues. DNA of the CDR3: TGTGCCAGCAGTGAAGAGGGGGTCTTTTTAGAAGAGACCCAGTACTTC. Protein: CASSEEGVFLEETQYF.

J is TRBJ2-3 and V is TRBV6-4; D is perhaps TRBD1 or TRBD2 (6 bases each). V lost 6 bases and J lost 2, with 15 bases in between. The CDR3 is 15 residues long. The germline V gene encodes CDR1 MRHNA and CDR2 SNTAGT. DNA of the CDR3: TGTGCCAGCAGCTCAGGGGAGGAGACCACAGATACGCAGTATTTT. Encoded protein: CASSSGEETTDTQYF.

Details on this clone: The same CDR3 can be traced to other DNA sequences in this sample. This chain joins TRBV9 and TRBJ1-4; possible D gene TRBD1, 5 bases. The germline CDR1 and CDR2 sequences are SGDLS and YYNGEE. CDR3 length: 15 amino acids. Trimming left V 0 bases short and J 2 bases short, with 8 bases between. In DNA, the CDR3 is TGTGCCAGCAGCGTAGGAGGGGCGACTAATGAAAAACTGTTTTTT. This encodes CASSVGGATNEKLFF.

This sequence joins TRBV7-3 and TRBJ2-2; D is possibly TRBD2 (6 bases). Trimming cost V 5 bases and J 4 bases, with 14 bases left between them. Germline-derived CDR1 and CDR2 are SGHTA and FQGTGA. This CDR3 is built from 15 residues. The CDR3 bases are TGTGCCAGCAGCCCGGTACTGGGGGGCACCGGGGAGCTGTTTTTT. Its translation: CASSPVLGGTGELFF.

This clone was seen just once. DNA for the CDR3: TGTGCCAGCAGCTTAGTACCCTACGAGCAGTACTTC. It translates to CASSLVPYEQYF. J is TRBJ2-7 and V is TRBV7-2, with D hard to call. Deletions cut 1 base from V and 2 bases from J, with 3 bases between. The CDR3 totals 12 residues. The germline CDR1 and CDR2 sequences are SGHTA and FQGNSA.

The CDR3 loop reads CASSLYRGGPNTEAFF. CDR3 sequence (DNA): TGTGCCAGCAGCCTTTATAGAGGTGGGCCGAACACTGAAGCTTTCTTT. The chain links TRBV7-9 to TRBJ1-1; D gene uncertain. The germline V gene has CDR1 SEHNR and CDR2 FQNEAQ (reference sequence). The CDR3 is 16 amino acids. V gave up 5 bases and J gave up 1 base, with 17 bases separating them. Full variable domain (outside the CDR3, taken from reference TRBV7-9 and TRBJ1-1): DTGVSQNPRHKITKRGQNVTFRCDPISEHNRLYWYRQTLGQGPEFLTYFQNEAQLEKSRLLSDRFSAERPKGSFSTLEIQRTEQGDSAMYLCASSLYRGGPNTEAFFGQGTRLTVV.

V and J are TRBV7-9 and TRBJ1-4; a possible D gene is TRBD1 (5 bases). This CDR3 is 15 amino acids long. The ends were cut back, 4 bases at V and 2 bases at J, with 11 bases in the middle. The germline V gene encodes CDR1 SEHNR and CDR2 FQNEAQ (reference sequence). The CDR3 sequence: CASSSQGLTNEKLFF. The CDR3 DNA reads TGTGCCAGCAGCTCCCAGGGTCTGACTAATGAAAAACTGTTTTTT. Full variable domain (remainder filled in from reference TRBV7-9 and TRBJ1-4): DTGVSQNPRHKITKRGQNVTFRCDPISEHNRLYWYRQTLGQGPEFLTYFQNEAQLEKSRLLSDRFSAERPKGSFSTLEIQRTEQGDSAMYLCASSSQGLTNEKLFFGSGTQLSVL.

In its sample, this clone was seen once. The chain is built from TRBV10-2 and TRBJ2-1; no definite D call. Germline assignment: CDR1 WSHSY and CDR2 SAAADI. V lost 6 bases and J lost 4, with 7 bases in between. The CDR3 is made up of 12 amino acids. CDR3 DNA sequence: TGCGCCAGCAGGAGACCATACAATGAGCAGTTCTTC. Residues: CASRRPYNEQFF.

The chain employs TRBV5-1 and TRBJ1-1, with 10 bases fitting TRBD1. Germline V CDR1 and CDR2: SGHRS, YFSETQ. The trim removed 4 bases at V and 4 bases at J, leaving 10 bases unmatched. This CDR3 comprises 16 residues. The CDR3: CASSGPGTGVSTEAFF. DNA of the CDR3: TGCGCCAGCAGCGGGCCCGGGACAGGGGTGAGCACTGAAGCTTTCTTT.

The chain recombines TRBV29-1 with TRBJ2-1; TRBD2 matches at 8 bases. The V and J ends lost 4 bases and 9 bases, in that order; junction bases with no gene match: 2. The CDR3 length is 11 residues. Germline V gene sequence: CDR1 SQVTM, CDR2 ANQGSEA. CDR3 region: CSVAAGGEQFF. CDR3 DNA sequence: TGCAGCGTTGCGGCGGGGGGTGAGCAGTTCTTC.

The chain couples TRBV7-9 to TRBJ2-1; no definite D call. The ends were cut back, 1 base at V and 1 base at J, with 8 bases in the middle. CDR3 size: 15 residues. Germline CDR1 and CDR2: SEHNR and FQNEAQ (reference sequence). CDR3 in DNA: TGTGCCAGCAGCTTAGTCGCACTATCCTACAATGAGCAGTTCTTC. This codes for CASSLVALSYNEQFF.

The rearrangement links TRBV11-2 to TRBJ1-2; 8 bases are shared with TRBD1. CDR1 is SGHAT, CDR2 FQNNGV, per germline. The CDR3 is 17 residues long. The ends lost 5 bases at V and 0 bases at J; junction bases unmatched: 11. The CDR3 DNA reads TGTGCCAGCAGCCCCCATACTCGGACAGGGACTAACTATGGCTACACCTTC. Protein product: CASSPHTRTGTNYGYTF.

This chain joins TRBV11-2 and TRBJ2-1; 8 nucleotides line up with TRBD2. Germline V gene data show CDR1 as SGHAT and CDR2 as FQNNGV. The V gene end was trimmed by 3 bases and the J gene end by 6 bases; junction bases not matched to a gene: 7. This CDR3 region has 15 residues. For the CDR3, the DNA is TGTGCCAGCAGCTTCGGAGCGGGAGTACTCAATGAGCAGTTCTTC. It is translated as CASSFGAGVLNEQFF.

The CDR3 is CASSPRLVTDTQYF. In nucleotides, the CDR3 is TGTGCCAGCAGCCCCCGACTAGTCACAGATACGCAGTATTTT. The J gene is TRBJ2-3, the V gene TRBV9; D possibly corresponds to TRBD2 (6 bases). CDR3 size: 14 residues. Deletions cut 4 bases from V and 2 bases from J, with 11 bases between. From germline, CDR1 is SGDLS and CDR2 YYNGEE.

This chain joins TRBV19 and TRBJ2-5; 7 bases map to TRBD1. The trim removed 6 bases at V and 3 bases at J, leaving 4 bases unmatched. Per germline, CDR1 LNHDA and CDR2 SQIVND (reference sequence). This CDR3 contains 13 residues. In nucleotides, the CDR3 is TGTGCCAGTAGGGGACAGAACGAAGAGACCCAGTACTTC. The encoded protein is CASRGQNEETQYF.